One and the same sample provided the 15 T cell receptor beta chains below, sequenced in a study of blood T cells in healthy people across ages. The second PCR ran about 6 to 11 cycles with a sample-barcoded 5' primer and J-beta primers. From the 5' RACE reads, TCRdb called clonotypes with MiXCR, one entry per CDR3 protein. The sample lists around 800,000 distinct CDR3 sequences; roughly 46% were seen once. Sequencing was done on a sample of blood. These TCRs come from a man older than 75 in good health.

This clonotype was detected many times. The chain is built from TRBV11-3 and TRBJ2-4; either TRBD1 or TRBD2 may fit D (5 bases each). The CDR3 consists of 14 residues. Germline V gene data show CDR1 as SGHNT and CDR2 as YENEEA. V lost 5 bases and J lost 8, with 16 bases in between. The CDR3 protein is CASSLGELMDIQYF. For the CDR3, the DNA is TGTGCCAGCAGCCTGGGGGAGTTGATGGACATTCAGTACTTC.

The V call is TRBV12-3 or TRBV12-4, the J call TRBJ2-4; 8 nucleotides align to TRBD2. The junction had 10 bases not matched to a gene; V was cut back by 3 bases and J by 9 bases. The CDR3 contains 15 residues. The CDR3 DNA reads TGTGCCAGCAGTTTGACTAGCGCTCAGCCGGGCATTCAGTACTTC. Translation: CASSLTSAQPGIQYF.

This clonotype was seen only a few times. This chain connects TRBV3-1 to TRBJ2-7, with 10 nucleotides matching TRBD2. The V gene end was trimmed by 7 bases and the J gene end by 6 bases; junction bases not matched to a gene: 12. The CDR3 runs 15 residues. In germline, CDR1 is LGHDT, CDR2 YNNKEL (reference sequence). CDR3 DNA sequence: TGTGCCAGCACCGGGACTAGCGCAACACCCGGCGAGCAGTACTTC. This encodes CASTGTSATPGEQYF.

The genes are TRBV20-1 and TRBJ1-2, with a possible D match to TRBD1 (6 bases). V lost 4 bases to trimming and J lost 4 bases, with 16 bases between them. This CDR3 region has 14 residues. In germline, CDR1 is DFQATT, CDR2 SNEGSKA (reference sequence). CDR3 sequence: CSAKKQGGFYGYTF. The CDR3 nucleotides read TGCAGTGCTAAAAAACAGGGAGGATTCTATGGCTACACCTTC.

This clonotype was counted a few times. This chain links TRBV6-5 with TRBJ2-2; no clear D. CDR1 MNHEY and CDR2 SVGAGI come from the germline V gene. This CDR3 region has 12 residues. V lost 6 bases and J 5 bases, leaving 7 bases between the germline ends. This chain's CDR3 is CASSGMTGELFF. CDR3 nucleotides: TGTGCCAGCAGCGGTATGACCGGGGAGCTGTTTTTT.

This clonotype was seen more than once but under ten times. The chain employs TRBV4-1 and TRBJ2-3, with D perhaps TRBD1 (5 bases). Germline-derived CDR1 and CDR2 are MGHRA and YSYEKL. V was pared by 1 base and J by 3 bases, with 11 bases between. The CDR3 loop spans 15 amino acids. The CDR3 here is CASSQGQPVTDTQYF. CDR3 bases: TGCGCCAGCAGCCAAGGACAGCCCGTAACAGATACGCAGTATTTT.

This chain joins TRBV7-9 and TRBJ1-2; 10 bases match TRBD1. Germline V CDR1 and CDR2: SEHNR, FQNEAQ (reference sequence). V gave up 8 bases and J gave up 7 bases; unmatched junction bases: 22. This CDR3 is 18 amino acids long. The CDR3 loop is CASGLGWDRGPSGGGYTF. In nucleotides, the CDR3 is TGTGCCAGCGGCCTAGGCTGGGACAGGGGCCCCTCAGGGGGTGGCTACACCTTC.

With regard to this clonotype: The junction differs from germline at one of its ends, possibly a read error. The chain carries TRBV12-3 or TRBV12-4 and TRBJ2-1; the match to TRBD2 covers 9 bases. The CDR3 covers 16 residues. For the CDR3, the DNA is TGCGCCAGCAGTTCCTCCGGGCGGGAGGGTTACGATGAGCAGTTCTTC. Protein: CASSSSGREGYDEQFF.

This clonotype has a single count. V and J are TRBV12-3 or TRBV12-4 and TRBJ1-2; D is undetermined. Trimming took off 5 bases at V and 0 bases at J, with 10 bases between the two ends. This CDR3 spans 14 amino acids. The CDR3 here is CASSPSAPNYGYTF. CDR3 sequence (DNA): TGTGCCAGCAGTCCCTCGGCGCCTAACTATGGCTACACCTTC.

This clonotype was observed once. A read error may explain this, as a much larger clone is one base away. The CDR3 sequence is CASSSTSPYNEQYF. The CDR3 coding sequence is TGTGCCAGCAGTTCGACTAGCCCATACAATGAGCAGTACTTC. The rearrangement uses TRBV6-2 or TRBV6-3 and TRBJ2-7, with TRBD2 identical over 7 bases. This CDR3 has 14 residues. Looked up from germline, CDR1 is MNHEY and CDR2 is SVGEGT. Germline trimming cut 4 bases from V and 7 bases from J; bases unmatched to any gene: 10.

This clonotype showed up many times. This sequence joins TRBV2 and TRBJ1-2; D remains ambiguous. Trimming cost V 6 bases and J 8 bases, with 16 bases left between them. Germline V CDR1 and CDR2: SNHLY, FYNNEI. This CDR3 spans 13 amino acids. The CDR3 DNA sequence: TGTGCCAGCAGGGCTTTCGGGGAAAACGGCTACACCTTC. It is translated as CASRAFGENGYTF.

V and J are TRBV19 and TRBJ1-1; unclear D gene. In germline, CDR1 is LNHDA, CDR2 SQIVND (reference sequence). The CDR3 runs 15 residues. V was trimmed by 5 bases and J by 2 bases, leaving 15 bases between them. In nucleotides, the CDR3 is TGTGCCAGTAGTGGGTATTTAATTTCCAACACTGAAGCTTTCTTT. Translating it yields CASSGYLISNTEAFF.

V and J are TRBV12-3 or TRBV12-4 and TRBJ2-7; D is possibly TRBD2 (6 bases). CDR3 length: 17 amino acids. V was trimmed by 3 bases and J by 2 bases, leaving 20 bases between them. CDR3 in DNA: TGTGCCAGCAGTTTGTGGAGGGTGAATCTTTCCCCCTACGAGCAGTACTTC. Residues: CASSLWRVNLSPYEQYF.

The CDR3 sequence is CAWSDTSGTDTQYF. In DNA form, the CDR3 reads TGTGCCTGGAGCGATACTAGCGGAACAGATACGCAGTATTTT. The V and J genes are TRBV30 and TRBJ2-3; the match to TRBD2 covers 8 bases. The CDR3 runs to 14 residues. The trim removed 3 bases at V and 3 bases at J, leaving 5 bases unmatched. Germline V gene data show CDR1 as GTSNPN and CDR2 as SVGIG (reference sequence).

As to this clonotype: An end of the junction does not agree with germline; a read error may underlie this. This sequence joins TRBV24-1 and TRBJ1-2; 11 bases match TRBD1. This CDR3 has 14 residues. Per germline, CDR1 KGHDR and CDR2 SFDVKD. CDR3 in amino acids: CATSGTGGNNGYTF. In DNA, the CDR3 is TGCGCTACCAGTGGGACAGGGGGAAATAATGGCTACACCTTC.